This T cell receptor beta chain was recorded in a study of control samples from healthy donors and cancer patients. Here immunoSEQ multiplex PCR was the method, and the copy in TCRdb shows in-frame clones only, minus some. The sample lists more than 90,000 clones, about 89% occurring once. This CDR3 comprises 15 residues. Trimming removed 4 bases from V and 4 bases from J; junction bases left unmatched: 4. Germline CDR1 reads SGDLS; CDR2 reads YYNGEE. This clonotype was sampled from a man aged 25-40 years in good health. The source material was blood. The chain couples TRBV9 to TRBJ2-1, with TRBD2 identical over 11 bases. The CDR3 coding sequence is TGTGCCAGCAGCAGTAGCGGGGGGGTTTACAATGAGCAGTTCTTC. Its translation is CASSSSGGVYNEQFF.